The rows below give T cell receptor beta chains drawn from one sample of a study of blood T cell repertoires in COVID-19. Method: immunoSEQ multiplex PCR; TCRdb's copy keeps in-frame clones and lacks some. This table has roughly 160,000 clones, under 90% appearing once. Sequencing was done on a sample of PBMCs or T cells enriched from blood (not recorded which). These receptor sequences come from a man in his sixties who had recovered from COVID-19. CDR3s include the opening cysteine and the closing phenylalanine or tryptophan. Each record gives: CDR3 protein, CDR3 DNA, J gene, D gene, V gene, clone size. The D gene is left open where the match is weak. Not all rows give a size; the values are once, few, many and, for expanded clones, a class.

CDR3aa: CASSGTGHTGELFF
CDR3nt: TGTGCCAGCAGCGGGACAGGGCACACCGGGGAGCTGTTTTTT
j_gene: TRBJ2-2
d_gene: TRBD1
v_gene: TRBV6-5
abundance: -

CDR3aa: CASSRTGAGNTIYF
CDR3nt: TGTGCCAGCAGTCGGACAGGGGCCGGAAACACCATATATTTT
j_gene: TRBJ1-3
d_gene: TRBD1
v_gene: TRBV7-6
abundance: -

CDR3aa: CASSLAHRTSTDTQYF
CDR3nt: TGTGCCAGCAGCTTAGCGCACAGAACTAGCACAGATACGCAGTATTTT
j_gene: TRBJ2-3
d_gene: -
v_gene: TRBV7-6
abundance: -

CDR3aa: CASTGVPSNSPLHF
CDR3nt: TGTGCCAGTACAGGGGTTCCGTCCAATTCACCCCTCCACTTT
j_gene: TRBJ1-6
d_gene: TRBD1
v_gene: TRBV30
abundance: few

CDR3aa: CAAGQGAQPQHF
CDR3nt: TGTGCCGCGGGGCAGGGGGCTCAGCCCCAGCATTTT
j_gene: TRBJ1-5
d_gene: TRBD1
v_gene: TRBV27
abundance: few

CDR3aa: CASSYVGGALNEQFF
CDR3nt: TGTGCCAGCAGCTACGTAGGGGGGGCCCTCAATGAGCAGTTCTTC
j_gene: TRBJ2-1
d_gene: -
v_gene: TRBV9
abundance: few

CDR3aa: CASSSSGGARSEQFF
CDR3nt: TGTGCCAGCAGCTCTAGCGGGGGGGCCAGAAGTGAGCAGTTCTTC
j_gene: TRBJ2-1
d_gene: TRBD2
v_gene: TRBV6-5
abundance: -

CDR3aa: CASSLAAAGTYEQYF
CDR3nt: TGTGCCAGCAGTTTAGCCGCTGCCGGGACCTACGAGCAGTACTTC
j_gene: TRBJ2-7
d_gene: -
v_gene: TRBV28
abundance: -

CDR3aa: CASRVGSDTYEQYF
CDR3nt: TGCGCCAGCAGGGTGGGCAGTGACACCTACGAGCAGTACTTC
j_gene: TRBJ2-7
d_gene: -
v_gene: TRBV5-1
abundance: -

CDR3aa: CASRPTGGSGNQPQHF
CDR3nt: TGTGCCAGCAGGCCGACAGGGGGCAGTGGCAATCAGCCCCAGCATTTT
j_gene: TRBJ1-5
d_gene: TRBD1
v_gene: TRBV28
abundance: -

CDR3aa: CASSIGTGEFEQYF
CDR3nt: TGTGCCAGTAGTATCGGGACAGGGGAATTCGAGCAGTACTTC
j_gene: TRBJ2-7
d_gene: TRBD1
v_gene: TRBV19
abundance: -

CDR3aa: CATSGETGAGNQPQHF
CDR3nt: TGTGCCACCAGCGGGGAGACAGGGGCGGGCAATCAGCCCCAGCATTTT
j_gene: TRBJ1-5
d_gene: TRBD1
v_gene: TRBV15
abundance: -

CDR3aa: CASSLGDQPQHF
CDR3nt: TGTGCCAGCAGCTTGGGCGATCAGCCCCAGCATTTT
j_gene: TRBJ1-5
d_gene: -
v_gene: TRBV5-6
abundance: -

CDR3aa: CASLEAGGRYEQYF
CDR3nt: TGTGCCAGCTTGGAGGCGGGAGGGAGATACGAGCAGTACTTC
j_gene: TRBJ2-7
d_gene: TRBD2
v_gene: TRBV28
abundance: -

CDR3aa: CASSVVAAPSSYNEQFF
CDR3nt: TGTGCCAGCAGCGTAGTAGCGGCCCCGAGCTCCTACAATGAGCAGTTCTTC
j_gene: TRBJ2-1
d_gene: -
v_gene: TRBV9
abundance: -

CDR3aa: CATLLDRGGYEQYF
CDR3nt: TGTGCCACCCTCCTCGACAGGGGGGGGTACGAGCAGTACTTC
j_gene: TRBJ2-7
d_gene: TRBD1
v_gene: TRBV28
abundance: few

CDR3aa: CASSSGAQVRELFF
CDR3nt: TGTGCCAGCAGCTCAGGAGCACAGGTTCGAGAACTGTTTTTT
j_gene: TRBJ1-4
d_gene: -
v_gene: TRBV3-1/TRBV3-2
abundance: -

CDR3aa: CASMGSRGKFDEQYF
CDR3nt: TGTGCCAGTATGGGATCAAGGGGTAAGTTCGACGAGCAGTACTTC
j_gene: TRBJ2-7
d_gene: -
v_gene: TRBV19
abundance: -

CDR3aa: CSVDRGAPTSYEQYF
CDR3nt: TGCAGCGTCGACCGCGGAGCACCCACCTCCTACGAGCAGTACTTC
j_gene: TRBJ2-7
d_gene: -
v_gene: TRBV29-1
abundance: -

CDR3aa: CASSDLGAGYTF
CDR3nt: TGTGCCAGCAGTGACCTGGGAGCTGGCTACACCTTC
j_gene: TRBJ1-2
d_gene: -
v_gene: TRBV6-1
abundance: -

CDR3aa: CASSESAQYF
CDR3nt: TGTGCCAGCAGTGAGTCGGCCCAGTACTTC
j_gene: TRBJ2-5
d_gene: -
v_gene: TRBV2
abundance: -

CDR3aa: CASSLGADQPQHF
CDR3nt: TGCGCCAGCAGCTTGGGGGCCGATCAGCCCCAGCATTTT
j_gene: TRBJ1-5
d_gene: -
v_gene: TRBV5-1
abundance: few

CDR3aa: CASSKIGQGGNYGYTF
CDR3nt: TGTGCCAGTAGTAAAATCGGACAGGGTGGGAACTATGGCTACACCTTC
j_gene: TRBJ1-2
d_gene: TRBD1
v_gene: TRBV19
abundance: -